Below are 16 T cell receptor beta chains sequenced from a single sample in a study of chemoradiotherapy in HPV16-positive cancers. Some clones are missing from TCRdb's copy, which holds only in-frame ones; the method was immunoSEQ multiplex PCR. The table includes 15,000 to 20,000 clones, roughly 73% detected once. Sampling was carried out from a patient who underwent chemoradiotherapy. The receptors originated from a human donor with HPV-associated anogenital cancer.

CDR3: CASSRNTGQGNEKLFF. CDR3 coding DNA: TGTGCCAGCAGCCGTAACACGGGACAGGGTAATGAAAAACTGTTTTTT. The rearrangement links TRBV4-2 to TRBJ1-4; 9 positions match TRBD1. V trimming: 4 bases; J trimming: 4 bases; junction bases outside the gene matches: 7. In germline, CDR1 is LGHNA, CDR2 YNFKEQ. This CDR3 is built from 16 residues.

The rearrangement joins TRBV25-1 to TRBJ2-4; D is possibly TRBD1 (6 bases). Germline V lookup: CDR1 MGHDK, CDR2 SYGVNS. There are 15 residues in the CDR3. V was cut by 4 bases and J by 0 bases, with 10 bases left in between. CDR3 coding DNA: TGTGCCAGCAGTGGGGGGACACAAGCCAAAAACATTCAGTACTTC. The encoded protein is CASSGGTQAKNIQYF.

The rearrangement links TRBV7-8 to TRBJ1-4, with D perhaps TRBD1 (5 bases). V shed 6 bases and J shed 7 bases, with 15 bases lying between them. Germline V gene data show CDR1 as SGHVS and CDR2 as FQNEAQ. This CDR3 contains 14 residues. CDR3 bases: TGTGCCAGCAGTCTCAGGGAAGGTGGTGAAAAACTGTTTTTT. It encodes CASSLREGGEKLFF.

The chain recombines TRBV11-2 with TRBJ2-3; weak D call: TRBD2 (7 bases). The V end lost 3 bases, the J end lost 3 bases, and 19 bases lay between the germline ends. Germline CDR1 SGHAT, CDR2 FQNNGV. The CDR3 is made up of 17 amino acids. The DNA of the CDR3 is TGTGCCAGCAGCTTGGGATTAGGGGGGGGGAGGACAGATACGCAGTATTTT. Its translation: CASSLGLGGGRTDTQYF.

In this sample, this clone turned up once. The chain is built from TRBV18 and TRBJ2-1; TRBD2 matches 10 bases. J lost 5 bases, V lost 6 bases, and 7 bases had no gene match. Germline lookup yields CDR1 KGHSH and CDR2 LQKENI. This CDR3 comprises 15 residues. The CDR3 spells CASSLGSGGNNEQFF. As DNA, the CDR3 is TGTGCCAGCTCCCTGGGTAGCGGGGGGAACAATGAGCAGTTCTTC.

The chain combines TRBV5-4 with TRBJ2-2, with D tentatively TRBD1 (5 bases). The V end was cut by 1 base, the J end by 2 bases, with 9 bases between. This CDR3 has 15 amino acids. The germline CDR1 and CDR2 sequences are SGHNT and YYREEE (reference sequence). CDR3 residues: CASSLTGSNTGELFF. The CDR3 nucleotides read TGTGCCAGCAGCTTGACAGGTTCAAACACCGGGGAGCTGTTTTTT.

Here the CDR3 reads CASSRGEGQGETQYF. The CDR3 DNA reads TGCGCCAGCAGCCGCGGGGAGGGACAAGGAGAGACCCAGTACTTC. The V call is TRBV5-1, the J call TRBJ2-5, with D possibly being TRBD2 (7 bases). The V gene's germline CDR1 is SGHRS and CDR2 YFSETQ. The CDR3 is 15 amino acids. Trimming shortened V by 4 bases and J by 4 bases, and 17 bases separated the two germline ends. The whole variable domain, filled in from reference TRBV5-1 and TRBJ2-5, reads KAGVTQTPRYLIKTRGQQVTLSCSPISGHRSVSWYQQTPGQGLQFLFEYFSETQRNKGNFPGRFSGRQFSNSRSEMNVSTLELGDSALYLCASSRGEGQGETQYFGPGTRLLVL.

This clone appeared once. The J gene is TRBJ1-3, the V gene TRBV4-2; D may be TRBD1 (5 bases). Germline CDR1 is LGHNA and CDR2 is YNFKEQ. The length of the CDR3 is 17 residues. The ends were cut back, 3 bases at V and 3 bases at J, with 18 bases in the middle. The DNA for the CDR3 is TGTGCCAGCAGCCATTTCATCGGGGCCGAAAGTGGAAACACCATATATTTT. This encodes CASSHFIGAESGNTIYF.

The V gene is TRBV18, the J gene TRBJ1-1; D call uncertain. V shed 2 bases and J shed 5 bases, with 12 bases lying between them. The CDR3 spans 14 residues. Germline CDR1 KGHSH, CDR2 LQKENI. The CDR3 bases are TGTGCCAGCTCACCAGGTTTAGGGAGGACTGAAGCTTTCTTT. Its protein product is CASSPGLGRTEAFF.

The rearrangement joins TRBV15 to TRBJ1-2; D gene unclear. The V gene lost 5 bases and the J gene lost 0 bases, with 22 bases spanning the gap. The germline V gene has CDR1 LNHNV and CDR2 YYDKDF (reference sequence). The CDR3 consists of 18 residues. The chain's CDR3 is CATSGSSPGGKPNYGYTF. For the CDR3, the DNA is TGTGCCACCAGCGGATCTAGCCCCGGAGGAAAACCTAACTATGGCTACACCTTC. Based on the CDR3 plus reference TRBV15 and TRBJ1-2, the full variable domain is DAMVIQNPRYQVTQFGKPVTLSCSQTLNHNVMYWYQQKSSQAPKLLFHYYDKDFNNEADTPDNFQSRRPNTSFCFLDIRSPGLGDTAMYLCATSGSSPGGKPNYGYTFGSGTRLTVV.

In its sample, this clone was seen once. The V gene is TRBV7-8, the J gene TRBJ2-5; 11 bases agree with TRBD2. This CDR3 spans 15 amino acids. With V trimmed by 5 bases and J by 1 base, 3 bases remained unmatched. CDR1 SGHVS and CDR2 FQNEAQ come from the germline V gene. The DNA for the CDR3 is TGTGCCAGCAGCCATAGCGGGGGGGCCCAAGAGACCCAGTACTTC. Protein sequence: CASSHSGGAQETQYF. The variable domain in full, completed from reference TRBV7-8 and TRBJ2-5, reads GAGVSQSPRYKVAKRGQDVALRCDPISGHVSLFWYQQALGQGPEFLTYFQNEAQLDKSGLPSDRFFAERPEGSVSTLKIQRTQQEDSAVYLCASSHSGGAQETQYFGPGTRLLVL.

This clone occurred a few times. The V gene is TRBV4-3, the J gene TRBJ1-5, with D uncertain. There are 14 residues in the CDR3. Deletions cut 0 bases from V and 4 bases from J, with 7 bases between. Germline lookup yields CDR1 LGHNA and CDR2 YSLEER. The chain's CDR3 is CASSQEPVNQPQHF. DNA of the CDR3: TGCGCCAGCAGCCAAGAGCCCGTTAATCAGCCCCAGCATTTT.

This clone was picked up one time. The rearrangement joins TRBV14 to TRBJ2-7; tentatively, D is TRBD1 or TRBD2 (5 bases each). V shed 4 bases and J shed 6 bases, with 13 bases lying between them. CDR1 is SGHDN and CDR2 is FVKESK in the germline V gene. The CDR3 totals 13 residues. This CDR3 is CASSRFEGLEQYF. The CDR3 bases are TGTGCCAGCAGCCGATTCGAGGGGCTCGAGCAGTACTTC. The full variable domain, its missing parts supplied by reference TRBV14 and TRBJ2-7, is EAGVTQFPSHSVIEKGQTVTLRCDPISGHDNLYWYRRVMGKEIKFLLHFVKESKQDESGMPNNRFLAERTGGTYSTLKVQPAELEDSGVYFCASSRFEGLEQYFGPGTRLTVT.

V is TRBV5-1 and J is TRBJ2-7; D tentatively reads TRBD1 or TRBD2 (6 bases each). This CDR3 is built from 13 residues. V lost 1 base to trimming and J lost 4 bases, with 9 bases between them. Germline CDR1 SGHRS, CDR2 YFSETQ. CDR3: CASSLRGEYEQYF. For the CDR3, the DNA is TGCGCCAGCAGCTTGAGGGGGGAATACGAGCAGTACTTC.

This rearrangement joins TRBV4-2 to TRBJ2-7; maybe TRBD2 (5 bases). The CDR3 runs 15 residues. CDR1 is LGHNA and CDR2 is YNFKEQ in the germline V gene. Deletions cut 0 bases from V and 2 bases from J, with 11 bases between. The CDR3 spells CASSQDTSFPYEQYF. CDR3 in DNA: TGTGCCAGCAGCCAAGATACTAGTTTCCCCTACGAGCAGTACTTC.

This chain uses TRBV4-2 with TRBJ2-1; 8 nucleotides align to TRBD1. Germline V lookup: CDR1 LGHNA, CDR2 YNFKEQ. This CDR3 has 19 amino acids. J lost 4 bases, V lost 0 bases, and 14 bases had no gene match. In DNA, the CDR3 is TGTGCCAGCAGCCAAGAAATTAGCAGGGGGCGCCCACAATACAATGAGCAGTTCTTC. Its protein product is CASSQEISRGRPQYNEQFF.